These 24 T cell receptor beta chains share one sample of origin, sequenced in a study of PD-1 blockade in classical Hodgkin lymphoma (dated by TCRdb to about 2020). The time point tag for this specimen amounts to: newly diagnosed, previously untreated cHL patient sample. Using a Miltenyi CD4+ T cell isolation kit, CD4+ T cells were purified from thawed PBMCs through magnetic negative selection. Receptors were amplified or captured by the immunoSEQ multiplex PCR assay. The source is immuneACCESS, and TCRdb retained only in-frame sequences with V and J called. Part of the clones is not carried over; for the studies checked, unresolved V genes explain less than half of this, and the remainder is unexplained. The sample records about 23,000 clones, over 90% of which are singletons. In total, the top ten clones hold over 0.35% of the sample. The sequencing sample was made of CD4+ T cells from blood. The receptors derive from a human donor with classical Hodgkin lymphoma.

The genes are TRBV19 and TRBJ2-7, with 10 bases aligning to TRBD2. Trimming removed 6 bases from V and 2 bases from J; junction bases left unmatched: 7. The CDR3 consists of 15 residues. Germline loops: CDR1 LNHDA, CDR2 SQIVND (reference sequence). CDR3 in amino acids: CASSKGLAFTYEQYF. The CDR3 DNA sequence: TGTGCCAGTAGCAAGGGACTAGCGTTCACCTACGAGCAGTACTTC.

The rearrangement uses TRBV5-4 and TRBJ2-3; TRBD2 matches 9 bases. Germline V CDR1 and CDR2: SGHNT, YYREEE (reference sequence). The CDR3 totals 16 residues. V trimming: 4 bases; J trimming: 3 bases; junction bases outside the gene matches: 9. The CDR3: CASSRTVAGVTDTQYF. CDR3 coding DNA: TGTGCCAGCAGCCGTACAGTAGCGGGAGTAACAGATACGCAGTATTTT.

The chain combines TRBV19 with TRBJ2-3; 7 bases map to TRBD1. The CDR3 has 16 residues. V lost 1 base to trimming and J lost 3 bases; unmatched junction nucleotides: 7. Germline CDR1 and CDR2: LNHDA and SQIVND (reference sequence). CDR3 sequence (DNA): TGTGCCAGTAGTATAGGAGACAGGGTTGAGACAGATACGCAGTATTTT. Translating it yields CASSIGDRVETDTQYF.

The chain recombines TRBV28 with TRBJ1-5; 10 nucleotides line up with TRBD1. The length of the CDR3 is 16 residues. Germline loops: CDR1 MDHEN, CDR2 SYDVKM. V shed 6 bases and J 7 bases; nucleotides not matched to a gene: 12. This CDR3 reads CASRINTGQGNQPQHF. The CDR3 DNA reads TGTGCCAGCAGGATTAATACGGGACAGGGGAACCAGCCCCAGCATTTT.

This chain joins TRBV5-4 and TRBJ2-5; no definite D call. The CDR3 covers 11 residues. Germline V gene lookup returns CDR1 SGHNT and CDR2 YYREEE (reference sequence). The germline V and J ends were trimmed by 4 bases and 2 bases, with 3 bases remaining between them. The CDR3 region is CASSLQETQYF. The CDR3 coding sequence is TGTGCCAGCAGCCTTCAAGAGACCCAGTACTTC.

The V gene is TRBV11-2, the J gene TRBJ2-1, with 8 bases identical to TRBD2. With V trimmed by 3 bases and J by 10 bases, 5 bases remained unmatched. Germline lookup yields CDR1 SGHAT and CDR2 FQNNGV. This CDR3 spans 13 amino acids. The CDR3 loop reads CASSFARGGEQFF. The CDR3 DNA follows: TGTGCCAGCAGCTTCGCCCGGGGGGGGGAGCAGTTCTTC. Full variable domain (rest looked up from reference TRBV11-2 and TRBJ2-1): EAGVAQSPRYKIIEKRQSVAFWCNPISGHATLYWYQQILGQGPKLLIQFQNNGVVDDSQLPKDRFSAERLKGVDSTLKIQPAKLEDSAVYLCASSFARGGEQFFGPGTRLTVL.

The chain combines TRBV28 with TRBJ1-4; D might be TRBD1 (6 bases). The CDR3 is made up of 16 amino acids. V was shortened by 1 base and J by 7 bases, with 16 bases between the two germline ends. The germline CDR1 and CDR2 sequences are MDHEN and SYDVKM. CDR3 coding DNA: TGTGCCAGCAGTTTATTCGCGGGACAAGCCATTGAAAAACTGTTTTTT. Residues: CASSLFAGQAIEKLFF.

The chain recombines TRBV30 with TRBJ2-3; 10 nucleotides line up with TRBD1. The CDR3 totals 15 residues. Germline values: CDR1 GTSNPN, CDR2 SVGIG (reference sequence). V was clipped by 3 bases and J by 7 bases; unmatched bases: 10. The CDR3 DNA sequence: TGTGCCTGGAGCCTAGGGACAGGGGAGAGGAATACGCAGTATTTT. It codes for CAWSLGTGERNTQYF.

The chain joins TRBV5-1 to TRBJ2-5, with 10 bases lining up with TRBD1. V trimming: 9 bases; J trimming: 5 bases; junction bases outside the gene matches: 13. There are 15 residues in the CDR3. Germline V gives CDR1 SGHRS, CDR2 YFSETQ. DNA for the CDR3: TGCGCCACCTGCCCCGGACAGGGGGAGTGGGAGACCCAGTACTTC. Protein product: CATCPGQGEWETQYF.

The rearrangement links TRBV2 to TRBJ2-5; TRBD2 is a possible D gene (5 bases). V shed 3 bases and J shed 4 bases, with 9 bases lying between them. From germline, CDR1 is SNHLY and CDR2 FYNNEI. CDR3 length equals 13 residues. The CDR3: CASSELEGETQYF. CDR3 bases: TGTGCCAGCAGTGAGTTAGAGGGAGAGACCCAGTACTTC.

The rearrangement links TRBV7-8 to TRBJ2-7, with 8 bases aligning to TRBD2. The CDR3 is made up of 16 amino acids. Germline-derived CDR1 and CDR2 are SGHVS and FQNEAQ. V lost 1 base, J lost 5 bases, and 10 bases stayed unmatched. CDR3 in DNA: TGTGCCAGCAGCTTAGTCCGGGAGGGCCCCCCGGACGAGCAGTACTTC. Translation gives CASSLVREGPPDEQYF.

The chain uses TRBV5-1 and TRBJ2-5; no reliable D call. Germline CDR1 is SGHRS and CDR2 is YFSETQ. V gave up 0 bases and J gave up 4 bases, with 16 bases separating them. The CDR3 has 16 residues. CDR3 coding DNA: TGCGCCAGCAGCTTGGGGGTAGAACAACCTACAGAGACCCAGTACTTC. Translation: CASSLGVEQPTETQYF.

The chain recombines TRBV2 with TRBJ2-7; possible D gene TRBD2, 6 bases. CDR3 size: 12 residues. CDR1 and CDR2 from the germline V gene are SNHLY and FYNNEI. The V end lost 7 bases, the J end lost 7 bases, and 14 bases lay between the germline ends. CDR3 amino acids: CASTKLAGEQYF. The CDR3 DNA reads TGTGCCAGCACCAAGTTGGCGGGGGAGCAGTACTTC.

The chain's CDR3 is CASSPGTGTDTQYF. CDR3 sequence (DNA): TGCGCCAGCAGCCCGGGGACAGGGACAGATACGCAGTATTTT. The rearrangement links TRBV5-1 to TRBJ2-3; 9 positions match TRBD1. The CDR3 sequence is 14 residues long. The germline V gene encodes CDR1 SGHRS and CDR2 YFSETQ. The junction had 3 bases not matched to a gene; V was cut back by 4 bases and J by 3 bases.

The rearrangement joins TRBV6-5 to TRBJ2-5; D unresolved. Trimming took off 0 bases at V and 1 base at J, with 3 bases between the two ends. This CDR3 contains 13 residues. Per the germline V gene, CDR1 is MNHEY and CDR2 is SVGAGI. CDR3 in amino acids: CASSYSGQETQYF. As DNA, the CDR3 is TGTGCCAGCAGTTACTCGGGCCAAGAGACCCAGTACTTC.

The chain recombines TRBV10-3 with TRBJ2-1, with D tentatively TRBD2 (7 bases). The CDR3 extends over 13 amino acids. Germline CDR1 reads ENHRY; CDR2 reads SYGVKD. V gave up 8 bases and J gave up 10 bases, with 18 bases separating them. CDR3 loop: CAISSLRGAEQFF. CDR3 coding DNA: TGTGCCATCTCTTCCCTCCGGGGGGCGGAGCAGTTCTTC.

This clone was counted only a few times. The chain employs TRBV6-6 and TRBJ2-2; 7 bases line up with TRBD1. Per germline, CDR1 MNHNY and CDR2 SVGAGI (reference sequence). The junction had 10 bases not matched to a gene; V was cut back by 0 bases and J by 9 bases. The CDR3 runs 16 residues. The CDR3 spells CASSYSRGGSGRELFF. The CDR3, as DNA: TGTGCCAGCAGTTACTCGAGAGGGGGCTCAGGAAGGGAGCTGTTTTTT.

This rearrangement joins TRBV28 to TRBJ1-1; D call uncertain. Germline V CDR1 and CDR2: MDHEN, SYDVKM. The germline V and J ends were trimmed by 5 bases and 3 bases, with 19 bases remaining between them. The CDR3 sequence is 16 residues long. Written as DNA, the CDR3 is TGTGCCAGCAGTCCCTTGGAACTCAGACCTCACACTGAAGCTTTCTTT. Amino acids: CASSPLELRPHTEAFF.

The DNA of the CDR3 is TGTGCCAGCAGTGGTCAGGGCTACGAGCAGTACTTC. This sequence encodes CASSGQGYEQYF. The chain combines TRBV2 with TRBJ2-7, with D perhaps matching TRBD1 (5 bases). Germline CDR1 reads SNHLY; CDR2 reads FYNNEI. This CDR3 region has 12 residues. Between the trimmed V and J ends, which lost 4 bases and 3 bases, there was a span of 7 bases.

The chain employs TRBV13 and TRBJ2-7; D gene unclear. Germline CDR1 reads PRHDT; CDR2 reads FYEKMQ (reference sequence). CDR3 length: 12 amino acids. With 5 bases removed from V and 3 bases from J, the gap between germline ends came to 8 bases. CDR3 bases: TGTGCCAGCAGCCGCCCAAACTACGAGCAGTACTTC. This encodes CASSRPNYEQYF.

The chain joins TRBV6-6 to TRBJ1-3, with D possibly matching TRBD1 (5 bases). The CDR3 covers 14 residues. The germline V and J ends were trimmed by 6 bases and 7 bases, with 16 bases remaining between them. From germline, CDR1 is MNHNY and CDR2 SVGAGI (reference sequence). This chain's CDR3 is CASSLPGLANTIYF. DNA for the CDR3: TGTGCCAGCAGCCTCCCGGGACTCGCTAACACCATATATTTT.

This chain joins TRBV30 and TRBJ1-3, with D uncertain. Between the trimmed V and J ends, which lost 4 bases and 3 bases, there was a span of 10 bases. This CDR3 has 13 amino acids. Per the germline V gene, CDR1 is GTSNPN and CDR2 is SVGIG (reference sequence). CDR3 sequence: CAWNRAVGNTIYF. As DNA, the CDR3 is TGTGCCTGGAACCGCGCTGTTGGAAACACCATATATTTT.

This chain uses TRBV20-1 with TRBJ1-1; D remains ambiguous. V lost 3 bases, J lost 6 bases, and 8 bases lay in between. Germline V gene sequence: CDR1 DFQATT, CDR2 SNEGSKA (reference sequence). The CDR3 is 11 amino acids. The CDR3, as DNA: TGCAGTGCTAGCAAGAATCCTGAAGCTTTCTTT. This gives the protein CSASKNPEAFF.

The chain combines TRBV5-1 with TRBJ2-5, with D unresolved. V was trimmed by 0 bases and J by 4 bases, leaving 7 bases between them. Germline V gene lookup returns CDR1 SGHRS and CDR2 YFSETQ. This CDR3 is 13 amino acids long. In nucleotides, the CDR3 is TGCGCCAGCAGCTTGGGGTCCGGAGAGACCCAGTACTTC. This sequence encodes CASSLGSGETQYF.